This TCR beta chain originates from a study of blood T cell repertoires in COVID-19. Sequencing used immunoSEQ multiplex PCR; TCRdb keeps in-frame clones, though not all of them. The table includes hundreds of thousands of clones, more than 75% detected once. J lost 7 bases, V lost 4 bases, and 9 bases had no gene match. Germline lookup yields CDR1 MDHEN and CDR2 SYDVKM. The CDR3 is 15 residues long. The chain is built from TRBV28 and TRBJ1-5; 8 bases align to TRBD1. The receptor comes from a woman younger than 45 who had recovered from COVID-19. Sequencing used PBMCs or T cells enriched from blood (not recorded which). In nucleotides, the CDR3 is TGTGCCAGCAGTTCCCCCCCAGGGGGCCGGCAGCCCCAGCATTTT. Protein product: CASSSPPGGRQPQHF.